These T cell receptor beta chains were read from a single sample in a study of OX40 agonist ivuxolimab in advanced cancers. Repertoires were generated with immunoSEQ multiplex PCR, while TCRdb's copy carries only in-frame clones and drops some. This sample has tens of thousands of clones; less than 90% occur once, and the top ten carry approximately 48%. The sample in question was CD4+ or CD8+ T cells sorted from blood, obtained in a trial of the OX40 agonist ivuxolimab. These receptors were obtained from an adult with an advanced solid tumor such as melanoma, head and neck, liver or kidney cancer. The CDR3 runs from the conserved cysteine through the conserved F or W. Fields, in order: V gene, D gene, J gene, clone size, CDR3 DNA, CDR3 protein. D genes are given only for firm matches. Clone size appears in some rows only: once, few, many, or a class for an expanded clone.

V: TRBV9
D: NA
J: TRBJ1-2
size: NA
DNA: TGTGCCAGCAGCGTAGGGCAGAACTATGGCTACACCTTC
CDR3: CASSVGQNYGYTF

V: TRBV7-9
D: TRBD2
J: TRBJ2-5
size: NA
DNA: TGTGCCAGCAGCCCGACTAGCGGGGGGTTCAACCAAGAGACCCAGTACTTC
CDR3: CASSPTSGGFNQETQYF

V: TRBV5-6
D: NA
J: TRBJ2-3
size: NA
DNA: TGTGCCAGCACCCCCGGTTGGGCGGGCCGCAAGAGCCGGTATTTT
CDR3: CASTPGWAGRKSRYF

V: TRBV6-5
D: NA
J: TRBJ2-1
size: NA
DNA: TGTGCCAGCAGTTATCGGAGGGGTCCCTACAATGAGCAGTTCTTC
CDR3: CASSYRRGPYNEQFF

V: TRBV4-1
D: TRBD1
J: TRBJ1-2
size: medium-sized
DNA: TGCGCCAGCAGCCAAATGGGACAGGGGGCTTACTATGGCTACACCTTC
CDR3: CASSQMGQGAYYGYTF

V: TRBV7-6
D: NA
J: TRBJ2-2
size: NA
DNA: TGTGCCAGCAGCTTGACAGGTTTCACCGGGGAGCTGTTTTTT
CDR3: CASSLTGFTGELFF

V: TRBV7-8
D: NA
J: TRBJ1-1
size: NA
DNA: TGTGCCAGCAGCTTAGCTGTCCCCCCGGAGGACACTGAAGCTTTCTTT
CDR3: CASSLAVPPEDTEAFF

V: TRBV19
D: TRBD2
J: TRBJ2-3
size: NA
DNA: TGTGCCACCCGACTAGCGGGGGGTGGAGATACGCAGTATTTT
CDR3: CATRLAGGGDTQYF

V: TRBV4-1
D: TRBD2
J: TRBJ2-3
size: NA
DNA: TGCGCCAGCAGCCAAGGTTTGGGACTAGCGCTGACAGATACGCAGTATTTT
CDR3: CASSQGLGLALTDTQYF

V: TRBV4-2
D: TRBD2
J: TRBJ2-7
size: few
DNA: TGTGCCAGCAGCCAAGAATGGGAGGGCACCTACGAGCAGTACTTC
CDR3: CASSQEWEGTYEQYF

V: TRBV19
D: NA
J: TRBJ2-3
size: NA
DNA: TGTGCCAGTAGTCTCCCGGGAGCGGGTGTGGATACGCAGTATTTT
CDR3: CASSLPGAGVDTQYF

V: TRBV30
D: NA
J: TRBJ2-5
size: NA
DNA: TGTGCCTGGAGTGCCGTGATGGGGATACAAGAGACCCAGTACTTC
CDR3: CAWSAVMGIQETQYF

V: TRBV9
D: NA
J: TRBJ2-3
size: NA
DNA: TGTGCCAGCAGCGTAGGAGGGGTGACGGATACGCAGTATTTT
CDR3: CASSVGGVTDTQYF

V: TRBV27
D: NA
J: TRBJ2-2
size: NA
DNA: TGTGCCAGCAGTCCCGGAAGAGCGGAGCTGTTTTTT
CDR3: CASSPGRAELFF

V: TRBV9
D: TRBD1
J: TRBJ2-7
size: NA
DNA: TGTGCCAGCAGCGTAGGGGGACAGGGCTACGAGCAGTACTTC
CDR3: CASSVGGQGYEQYF

V: TRBV21-1
D: NA
J: TRBJ2-7
size: NA
DNA: TGTGCCAGCAGCAAACTGGGTCGGAGCTCCTACGAGCAGTACTTC
CDR3: CASSKLGRSSYEQYF

V: TRBV19
D: NA
J: TRBJ1-5
size: NA
DNA: TGTGCCAGTAGTATAAGTAGGGAGGAGATTTATAGCAATCAGCCCCAGCATTTT
CDR3: CASSISREEIYSNQPQHF

V: TRBV18
D: NA
J: TRBJ2-5
size: NA
DNA: TGTGCCAGCTCCTCGGGGGCTGGAGAGACCCAGTACTTC
CDR3: CASSSGAGETQYF

V: TRBV9
D: NA
J: TRBJ2-5
size: NA
DNA: TGTGCCAGCAGCCCCCCCTCAACAGGGCCCTTCCAAGAGACCCAGTACTTC
CDR3: CASSPPSTGPFQETQYF

V: TRBV29-1
D: NA
J: TRBJ1-2
size: NA
DNA: TGCAGCGTTGTTGGGAGGGGAACTGACTATGGCTACACCTTC
CDR3: CSVVGRGTDYGYTF

V: TRBV11-2
D: NA
J: TRBJ1-1
size: NA
DNA: TGTGCCAGCAGCTTTAGCGCTGAAGCTTTCTTT
CDR3: CASSFSAEAFF

V: TRBV7-9
D: TRBD1
J: TRBJ1-2
size: NA
DNA: TGTGCCAGCAGCTTAGACAGGGGCCTATCCTATGGCTACACCTTC
CDR3: CASSLDRGLSYGYTF

V: TRBV4-3
D: TRBD1
J: TRBJ1-6
size: NA
DNA: TGCGCCAGCAGCCAAGATCTGCAGGACAGGGCATCCCTCTTTTGGAATTCACCCCTCCACTTT
CDR3: CASSQDLQDRASLFWNSPLHF

V: TRBV2
D: NA
J: TRBJ1-1
size: NA
DNA: TGTGCCAGCAGTGAGGAGGGAATGAACACTGAAGCTTTCTTT
CDR3: CASSEEGMNTEAFF

V: TRBV19
D: TRBD1
J: TRBJ1-1
size: NA
DNA: TGTGCCAGTAGTGAAGACAGGGGAAGTGGGTACACTGAAGCTTTCTTT
CDR3: CASSEDRGSGYTEAFF

V: TRBV28
D: NA
J: TRBJ1-2
size: NA
DNA: TGTGCCAGCAGTTTCTATCGCACTTGGGGCTACACCTTC
CDR3: CASSFYRTWGYTF

V: TRBV10-3
D: TRBD1
J: TRBJ1-1
size: NA
DNA: TGTGCCATCAGTGTACGAGGGGCAGGGGGCGCGTGGACTGAAGCTTTCTTT
CDR3: CAISVRGAGGAWTEAFF

V: TRBV10-2
D: NA
J: TRBJ1-6
size: NA
DNA: TGCGCCAGCAGTGAGTCGGGGGGGGGTGGTTCACCCCTCCACTTT
CDR3: CASSESGGGGSPLHF

V: TRBV9
D: TRBD1
J: TRBJ2-5
size: NA
DNA: TGTGCCAGCAGCGTCGGGACAGCGAAAGAGACCCAGTACTTC
CDR3: CASSVGTAKETQYF

V: TRBV7-9
D: TRBD1
J: TRBJ2-3
size: NA
DNA: TGTGCCAGCAGCACAACGGACAGGGAATTTGGCACAGATACGCAGTATTTT
CDR3: CASSTTDREFGTDTQYF

V: TRBV19
D: NA
J: TRBJ1-2
size: NA
DNA: TGTGCCAGTAGTACGCTGGTCATAAACAGGGAGGGCTATTTTCGCTACACCTTC
CDR3: CASSTLVINREGYFRYTF

V: TRBV9
D: NA
J: TRBJ1-2
size: NA
DNA: TGTGCCAGCAGCTCCCCGAGGGGGTTGCCGACGAACTATGGCTACACCTTC
CDR3: CASSSPRGLPTNYGYTF